This TCR beta chain originates from a study of identical twins. A few counts support this clonotype. No antigen is known for it. The study's findings and limits: Interpretation of the results relied on cross-sectional statistical analysis and not on following the same donors.

The germline gives CDR1 SQVTM, CDR2 ANQGSEA. Trimming removed 0 bases at V and 4 bases at J, with 13 bases between. The CDR3 spans 14 residues. Template switching introduced a universal primer site, and the cDNA bore unique molecular identifiers. TCRdb fed the 5' RACE reads into MiXCR, producing one record per CDR3 protein. This table holds 700,000 to 950,000 distinct CDR3 sequences, roughly 12% found once. These data were also filed under a second study, of yellow fever vaccine responses in identical twins.

This clonotype was obtained from a young woman in good health. Sequencing was performed on PBMCs. The chain has TRBV29-1 and TRBJ2-7; the D gene is possibly TRBD2 (6 bases). DNA for the CDR3: TGCAGCGTTGAAGATCTGGAGAGCGGGTACGAGCAGTACTTC. It encodes CSVEDLESGYEQYF.